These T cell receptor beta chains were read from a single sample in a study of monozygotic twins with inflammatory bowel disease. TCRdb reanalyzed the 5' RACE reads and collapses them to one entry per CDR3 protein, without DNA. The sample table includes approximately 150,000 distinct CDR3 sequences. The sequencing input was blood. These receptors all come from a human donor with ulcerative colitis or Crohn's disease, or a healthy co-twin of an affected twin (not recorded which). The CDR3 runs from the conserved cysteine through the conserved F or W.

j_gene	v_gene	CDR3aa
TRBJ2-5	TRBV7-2	CASSLRKLAIQETQYF
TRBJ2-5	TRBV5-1	CASSLATTNRETQYF
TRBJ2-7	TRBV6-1	CASSEVEGIRQYF
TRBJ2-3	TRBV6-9	CASSYPPRTDTQYF
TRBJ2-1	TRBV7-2	CASSARTGDYNEQFF
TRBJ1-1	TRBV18	CASSPGTGRTEAFF
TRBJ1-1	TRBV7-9	CASSLAEYTEAFF
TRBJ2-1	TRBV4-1	CASSQDVGLNEQFF
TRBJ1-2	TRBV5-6	CASSLVAGTYGYTF
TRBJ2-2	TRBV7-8	CASSPAPASLELFF
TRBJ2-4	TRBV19	CASSMGQGLAKNIQYF
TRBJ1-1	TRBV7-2	CASSSSTAVTEAFF
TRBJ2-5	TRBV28	CASLAGGETQYF
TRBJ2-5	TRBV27	CASSLIGSGQETQYF
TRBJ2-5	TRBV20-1	CSARDPQGQETQYF
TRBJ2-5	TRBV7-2	CASSLVGTGLQETQYF
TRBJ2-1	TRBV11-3	CASSLVSIYNEQFF
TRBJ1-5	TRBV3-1	CASSQDRLHQPQHF
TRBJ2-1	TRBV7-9	CASSTPGGGPKQFF
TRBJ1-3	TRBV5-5	CASSLEAGHSGNTIYF
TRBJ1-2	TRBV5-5	CASSPTGENYGYTF
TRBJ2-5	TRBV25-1	CASSPRGVETQYF
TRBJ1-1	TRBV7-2	CASRPSGRSMNTEAFF
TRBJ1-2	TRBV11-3	CASSSSTDLYGYTF
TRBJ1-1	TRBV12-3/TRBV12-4	CASSRVGGVEAFF
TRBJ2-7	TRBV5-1	CASSLAGSYEQYF
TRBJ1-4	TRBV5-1	CASSLLRATNEKLFF
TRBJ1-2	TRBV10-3	CATNRGQANYGYTF
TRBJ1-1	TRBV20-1	CSARAIPGQRGTEAFF
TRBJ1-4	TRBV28	CASSPGTGDEKLFF
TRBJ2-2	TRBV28	CASSFSKGRSGELFF
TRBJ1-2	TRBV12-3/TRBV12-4	CASSIQGGYGYTF
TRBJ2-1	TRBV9	CASQATSGAYNEQFF
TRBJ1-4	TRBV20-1	CSARGGTNEKLFF
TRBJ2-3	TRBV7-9	CASSLGQSSDTQYF
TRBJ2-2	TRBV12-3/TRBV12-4	CASRNRQATGELFF
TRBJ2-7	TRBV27	CASSPYTSAFNYEQYF
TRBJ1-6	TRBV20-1	CSARPEGAGGAVADNSPLHF
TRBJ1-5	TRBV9	CASSLHDRETLLQPQHF